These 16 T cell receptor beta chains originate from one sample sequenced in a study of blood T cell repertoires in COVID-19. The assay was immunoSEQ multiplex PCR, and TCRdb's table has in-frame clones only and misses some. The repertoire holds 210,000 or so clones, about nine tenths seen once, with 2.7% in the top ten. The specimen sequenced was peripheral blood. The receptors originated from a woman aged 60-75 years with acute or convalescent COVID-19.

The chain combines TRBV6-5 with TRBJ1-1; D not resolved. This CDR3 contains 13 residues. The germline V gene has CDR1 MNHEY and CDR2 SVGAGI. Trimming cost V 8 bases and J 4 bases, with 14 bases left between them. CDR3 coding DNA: TGTGCCAGCCTCTCCACCCGGGGCACTGAAGCTTTCTTT. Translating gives CASLSTRGTEAFF.

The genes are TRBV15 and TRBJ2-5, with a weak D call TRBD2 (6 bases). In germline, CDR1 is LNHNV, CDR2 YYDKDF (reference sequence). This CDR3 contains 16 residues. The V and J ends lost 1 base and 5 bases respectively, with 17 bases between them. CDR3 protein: CATSRGGRERFETQYF. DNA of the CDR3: TGTGCCACCAGCAGAGGGGGTCGGGAGCGGTTCGAGACCCAGTACTTC.

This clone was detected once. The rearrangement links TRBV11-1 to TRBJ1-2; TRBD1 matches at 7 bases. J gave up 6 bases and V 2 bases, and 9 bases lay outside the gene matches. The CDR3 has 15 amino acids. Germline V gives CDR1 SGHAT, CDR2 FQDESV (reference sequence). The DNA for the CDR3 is TGTGCCAGCAGCTTATATATTGAGGGGGCGAATGGCTACACCTTC. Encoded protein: CASSLYIEGANGYTF.

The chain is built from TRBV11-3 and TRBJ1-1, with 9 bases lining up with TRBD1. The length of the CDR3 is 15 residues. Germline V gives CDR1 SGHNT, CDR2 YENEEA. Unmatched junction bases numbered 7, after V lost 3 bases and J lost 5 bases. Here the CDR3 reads CASSLGTGLGTEAFF. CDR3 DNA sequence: TGTGCCAGCAGCTTGGGGACAGGGCTGGGGACTGAAGCTTTCTTT.

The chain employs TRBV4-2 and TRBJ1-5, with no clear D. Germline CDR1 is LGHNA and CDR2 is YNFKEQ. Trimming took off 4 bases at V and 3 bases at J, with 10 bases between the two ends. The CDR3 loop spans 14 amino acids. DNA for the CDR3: TGTGCCAGCAGCCCGGAGTACGACAATCAGCCCCAGCATTTT. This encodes CASSPEYDNQPQHF.

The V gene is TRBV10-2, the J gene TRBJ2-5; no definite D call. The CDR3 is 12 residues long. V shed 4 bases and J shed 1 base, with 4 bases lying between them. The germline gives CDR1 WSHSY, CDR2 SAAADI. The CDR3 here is CASSAVQETQYF. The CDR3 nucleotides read TGCGCCAGCAGTGCGGTCCAAGAGACCCAGTACTTC.

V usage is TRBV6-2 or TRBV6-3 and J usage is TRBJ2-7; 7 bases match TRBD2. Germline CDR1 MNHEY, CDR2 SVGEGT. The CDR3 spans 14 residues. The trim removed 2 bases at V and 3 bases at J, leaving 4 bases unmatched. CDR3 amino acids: CASSYGGSGYEQYF. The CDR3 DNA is TGTGCCAGCAGTTACGGCGGGAGCGGCTACGAGCAGTACTTC.

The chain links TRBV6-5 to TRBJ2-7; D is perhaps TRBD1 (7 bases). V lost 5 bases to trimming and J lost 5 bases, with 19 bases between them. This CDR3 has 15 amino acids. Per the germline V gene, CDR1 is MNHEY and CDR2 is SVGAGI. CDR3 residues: CASSHPQQGRHEQYF. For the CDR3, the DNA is TGTGCCAGCAGTCATCCCCAACAGGGGAGGCACGAGCAGTACTTC.

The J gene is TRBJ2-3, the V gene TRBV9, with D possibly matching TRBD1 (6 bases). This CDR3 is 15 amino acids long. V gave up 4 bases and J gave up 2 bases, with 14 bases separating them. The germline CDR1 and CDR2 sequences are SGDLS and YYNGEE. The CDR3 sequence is CASSPQGSNTDTQYF. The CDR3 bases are TGTGCCAGCAGCCCCCAGGGGAGTAACACAGATACGCAGTATTTT.

The CDR3, as DNA: TGTGCCTGGAGTGTTTCCAGTTATAATTCACCCCTCCACTTT. Its protein is CAWSVSSYNSPLHF. The gene calls are TRBV30 and TRBJ1-6; D not certain. This CDR3 spans 14 amino acids. In germline, CDR1 is GTSNPN, CDR2 SVGIG (reference sequence). V shed 0 bases and J shed 4 bases, with 7 bases lying between them.

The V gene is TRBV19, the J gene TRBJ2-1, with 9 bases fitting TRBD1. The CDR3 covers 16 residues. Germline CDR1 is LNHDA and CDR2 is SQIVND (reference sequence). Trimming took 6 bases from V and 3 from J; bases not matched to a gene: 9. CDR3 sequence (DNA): TGTGCCAGTAGATCGGACAGGGGTCGAGTCTACAATGAGCAGTTCTTC. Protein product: CASRSDRGRVYNEQFF.

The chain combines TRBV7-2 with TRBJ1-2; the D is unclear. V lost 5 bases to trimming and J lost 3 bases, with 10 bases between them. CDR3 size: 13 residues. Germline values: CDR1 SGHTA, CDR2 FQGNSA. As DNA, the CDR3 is TGTGCCAGCAGCACGTACAGCTACTATGGCTACACCTTC. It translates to CASSTYSYYGYTF.

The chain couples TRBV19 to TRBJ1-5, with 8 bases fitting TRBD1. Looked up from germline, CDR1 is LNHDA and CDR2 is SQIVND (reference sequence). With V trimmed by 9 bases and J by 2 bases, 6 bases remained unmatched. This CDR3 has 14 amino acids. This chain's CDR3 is CASDPGQGNQPQHF. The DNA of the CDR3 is TGTGCCAGCGATCCGGGACAGGGCAATCAGCCCCAGCATTTT.

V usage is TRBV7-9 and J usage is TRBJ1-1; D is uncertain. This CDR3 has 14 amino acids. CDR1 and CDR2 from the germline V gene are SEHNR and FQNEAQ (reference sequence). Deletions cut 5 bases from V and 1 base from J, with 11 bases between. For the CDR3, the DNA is TGTGCCAGCAGCCAAGCTCTACCGAACACTGAAGCTTTCTTT. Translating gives CASSQALPNTEAFF.

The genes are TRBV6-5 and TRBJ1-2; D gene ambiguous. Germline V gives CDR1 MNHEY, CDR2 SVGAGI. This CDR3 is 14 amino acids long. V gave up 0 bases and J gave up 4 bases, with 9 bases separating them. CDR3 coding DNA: TGTGCCAGCAGTTACTCGGAGGGAGGCTATGGCTACACCTTC. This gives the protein CASSYSEGGYGYTF.

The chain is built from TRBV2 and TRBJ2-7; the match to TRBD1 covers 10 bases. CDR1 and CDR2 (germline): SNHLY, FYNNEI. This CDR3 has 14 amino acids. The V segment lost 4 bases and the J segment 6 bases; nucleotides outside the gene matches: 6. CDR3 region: CASSGGTGESEQYF. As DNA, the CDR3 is TGTGCCAGCAGTGGTGGGACAGGGGAATCCGAGCAGTACTTC.